Listed here are 30 T cell receptor beta chains from one sample, sequenced in a study of shared clonotypes between healthy human individuals (TCRdb year 2020). To prepare the library, the immunoSEQ multiplex PCR assay was applied. What TCRdb holds here is the immuneACCESS table cut down to in-frame rearrangements. Part of the clones is not present; checked against another copy, under half of the missing clones reflect an unresolved V gene, and the others are unexplained. The sample table contains fewer than 3 million clones; only one count was recorded for around 92% of them. Around 0.38% of the sample belongs to the ten largest clones. The sample consisted of naive CD4+ T cells from PBMCs. The intended sense of this specimen's cell subset or site label: CD45RA+ positively selected. The receptor set was obtained from a man aged 18 to 35 in good health. Some clones in this sample may be carry-over from other donors' samples.

On this clone: Other DNA sequences in this specimen translate into the identical CDR3. The rearrangement uses TRBV6-5 and TRBJ2-7; D could derive from TRBD1 or TRBD2 (5 bases each). V was shortened by 2 bases and J by 4 bases, with 12 bases between the two germline ends. The CDR3 is 14 residues long. Germline V CDR1 and CDR2: MNHEY, SVGAGI. CDR3 sequence (DNA): TGTGCCAGCAGTTACCGGGGCCCGCCTTACGAGCAGTACTTC. Its protein is CASSYRGPPYEQYF.

This clone occurred once. The rearrangement links TRBV13 to TRBJ1-1; the D is unclear. Germline assignment: CDR1 PRHDT and CDR2 FYEKMQ (reference sequence). The ends were cut back, 5 bases at V and 3 bases at J, with 19 bases in the middle. The CDR3 consists of 16 residues. The CDR3 is CASSPPRVSKDTEAFF. The DNA of the CDR3 is TGTGCCAGCAGCCCCCCCCGAGTTTCCAAGGACACTGAAGCTTTCTTT.

The chain couples TRBV2 to TRBJ2-7; possible D gene TRBD2, 6 bases. Trimming took off 7 bases at V and 0 bases at J, with 13 bases between the two ends. The germline V gene encodes CDR1 SNHLY and CDR2 FYNNEI. CDR3 size: 14 residues. CDR3: CASMTGTGSYEQYF. CDR3 coding DNA: TGTGCCAGCATGACCGGGACTGGCTCCTACGAGCAGTACTTC. The full variable domain, with the rest looked up from reference TRBV2 and TRBJ2-7, is EPEVTQTPSHQVTQMGQEVILRCVPISNHLYFYWYRQILGQKVEFLVSFYNNEISEKSEIFDDQFSVERPDGSNFTLKIRSTKLEDSAMYFCASMTGTGSYEQYFGPGTRLTVT.

The chain uses TRBV2 and TRBJ2-2; TRBD2 aligns across 10 bases. V lost 3 bases, J lost 7 bases, and 8 bases stayed unmatched. CDR1 and CDR2 (germline): SNHLY, FYNNEI. The CDR3 runs 16 residues. This CDR3 reads CASSDELAGVGGELFF. The CDR3 nucleotides read TGTGCCAGCAGTGACGAGCTAGCGGGAGTAGGCGGGGAGCTGTTTTTT.

V and J are TRBV2 and TRBJ2-5; TRBD1 matches at 9 bases. Looked up from germline, CDR1 is SNHLY and CDR2 is FYNNEI. Trimming removed 7 bases from V and 4 bases from J; junction bases left unmatched: 7. The CDR3 consists of 14 residues. CDR3: CASTEQGAGETQYF. CDR3 coding DNA: TGTGCCAGCACCGAACAGGGGGCGGGAGAGACCCAGTACTTC.

The CDR3, as DNA: TGTGCCAGCAGTTCTAGGACAGCGATCTACTACGAGCAGTACTTC. It codes for CASSSRTAIYYEQYF. J is TRBJ2-7 and V is TRBV27; perhaps TRBD1 as D (6 bases). The CDR3 length is 15 residues. CDR1 is MNHEY, CDR2 SMNVEV, per germline (reference sequence). The ends were cut back, 4 bases at V and 3 bases at J, with 16 bases in the middle.

This chain uses TRBV15 with TRBJ2-1; no reliable D call. Germline CDR1 and CDR2: LNHNV and YYDKDF (reference sequence). The CDR3 is 16 residues long. Trimming cost V 2 bases and J 0 bases, with 11 bases left between them. CDR3 sequence reads: CATSRRGLSSYNEQFF. The CDR3 DNA follows: TGTGCCACCAGCAGACGTGGCCTGAGCTCCTACAATGAGCAGTTCTTC.

The chain carries TRBV28 and TRBJ2-7, with a tentative D call TRBD1 (6 bases). Trimming shortened V by 8 bases and J by 4 bases, and 9 bases separated the two germline ends. The V gene's germline CDR1 is MDHEN and CDR2 SYDVKM. The CDR3 contains 11 residues. This CDR3 is CASGGRYEQYF. The DNA of the CDR3 is TGTGCCAGCGGGGGCCGGTACGAGCAGTACTTC.

The CDR3 spells CASRGQAINLPQHF. The CDR3 DNA reads as TGTGCCAGCAGAGGACAGGCCATTAACTTGCCCCAGCATTTT. The chain recombines TRBV6-4 with TRBJ1-5; TRBD1 agrees at 7 bases. The germline V gene encodes CDR1 MRHNA and CDR2 SNTAGT. The CDR3 is 14 amino acids. The V gene end was trimmed by 6 bases and the J gene end by 9 bases; junction bases not matched to a gene: 11.

The chain couples TRBV2 to TRBJ1-2; 7 bases are shared with TRBD1. The CDR3 has 14 residues. The V segment lost 4 bases and the J segment 4 bases; nucleotides outside the gene matches: 6. Per the germline V gene, CDR1 is SNHLY and CDR2 is FYNNEI. This CDR3 is CASSVRGQPYGYTF. CDR3 nucleotide sequence: TGTGCCAGCAGTGTGAGGGGACAGCCCTATGGCTACACCTTC.

The chain joins TRBV7-2 to TRBJ1-2; D is ambiguous. The CDR3 covers 13 residues. Germline values: CDR1 SGHTA, CDR2 FQGNSA. Trimming pared 5 bases from V and 3 bases from J, leaving 10 bases between. CDR3 protein: CASSGRGHYGYTF. The CDR3 coding sequence is TGTGCCAGCAGCGGGCGTGGTCACTATGGCTACACCTTC.

A few counts support this clone. The CDR3 is CASSPRTIDTGELFF. The CDR3 DNA sequence: TGTGCCAGTAGTCCCCGGACTATTGACACCGGGGAGCTGTTTTTT. V gene TRBV19 combines with J gene TRBJ2-2, with D possibly TRBD2 on 6 matching bases. The length of the CDR3 is 15 residues. Per the germline V gene, CDR1 is LNHDA and CDR2 is SQIVND (reference sequence). Between the trimmed V and J ends, which lost 5 bases and 3 bases, there was a span of 13 bases.

This clone was seen a handful of times. The chain combines TRBV4-1 with TRBJ2-7, with TRBD2 matching 10 bases. The ends lost 0 bases at V and 4 bases at J; junction bases unmatched: 6. This CDR3 has 16 residues. The germline V gene encodes CDR1 MGHRA and CDR2 YSYEKL. In nucleotides, the CDR3 is TGCGCCAGCAGCCAAGAGGTCGCTAGCGGGAGTTACGAGCAGTACTTC. As protein: CASSQEVASGSYEQYF.

The chain joins TRBV28 to TRBJ1-4; a possible D gene is TRBD1 (6 bases). CDR1 MDHEN and CDR2 SYDVKM come from the germline V gene. V lost 7 bases, J lost 7 bases, and 16 bases lay in between. The CDR3 loop spans 14 amino acids. CDR3 sequence: CASKTDRLGEKLFF. The CDR3 DNA is TGTGCCAGCAAAACCGACAGGCTCGGTGAAAAACTGTTTTTT. The full variable domain, with the rest looked up from reference TRBV28 and TRBJ1-4, is DVKVTQSSRYLVKRTGEKVFLECVQDMDHENMFWYRQDPGLGLRLIYFSYDVKMKEKGDIPEGYSVSREKKERFSLILESASTNQTSMYLCASKTDRLGEKLFFGSGTQLSVL.

This clone occurred once. Other DNA sequences in this sample translate to the same CDR3. The V call is TRBV10-1, the J call TRBJ2-3; D not certain. The V gene's germline CDR1 is WNHNN and CDR2 SYGVQD (reference sequence). There are 13 residues in the CDR3. The V gene lost 5 bases and the J gene lost 5 bases, with 11 bases spanning the gap. The CDR3 protein is CASSPRGGDTQYF. The CDR3 DNA follows: TGCGCCAGCAGTCCCCGCGGCGGAGATACGCAGTATTTT.

This clone was seen a handful of times. CDR3: CASNTGQIYGYTF. CDR3 bases: TGTGCCAGCAACACGGGACAGATCTATGGCTACACCTTC. This chain joins TRBV28 and TRBJ1-2, with 7 bases that match TRBD1. The CDR3 runs to 13 residues. The junction had 6 bases not matched to a gene; V was cut back by 7 bases and J by 4 bases. Germline values: CDR1 MDHEN, CDR2 SYDVKM.

The chain recombines TRBV29-1 with TRBJ2-7; 7 nucleotides agree with TRBD2. The V segment lost 6 bases and the J segment 0 bases; nucleotides outside the gene matches: 5. The V gene's germline CDR1 is SQVTM and CDR2 ANQGSEA. The CDR3 runs to 13 residues. CDR3 sequence reads: CSVGGGSSYEQYF. Written as DNA, the CDR3 is TGCAGCGTGGGGGGGGGAAGCTCCTACGAGCAGTACTTC.

The CDR3 nucleotides read TGCGCCAGCAGCCGAGAGGGACTAGCGGCTATAAATGAGCAGTTCTTC. Translation gives CASSREGLAAINEQFF. This chain joins TRBV5-1 and TRBJ2-1, with 11 bases that match TRBD2. This CDR3 region has 16 residues. Germline V gene sequence: CDR1 SGHRS, CDR2 YFSETQ. Germline trimming cut 4 bases from V and 7 bases from J; bases unmatched to any gene: 10.

The chain carries TRBV4-1 and TRBJ1-5; D might be TRBD1 (6 bases). In germline, CDR1 is MGHRA, CDR2 YSYEKL. Trimming pared 6 bases from V and 0 bases from J, leaving 15 bases between. This CDR3 is built from 16 residues. This CDR3 is CASSRSRTVSNQPQHF. CDR3 bases: TGCGCCAGCAGTCGTAGTCGGACAGTTAGCAATCAGCCCCAGCATTTT.

About this clone: Other nucleotide sequences from this sample produce the same CDR3. The rearrangement uses TRBV7-2 and TRBJ1-5; TRBD1 matches 8 bases. Trimming removed 5 bases from V and 4 bases from J; junction bases left unmatched: 4. Germline CDR1 SGHTA, CDR2 FQGNSA. This CDR3 region has 14 residues. CDR3 amino acids: CASSNRQGNQPQHF. The CDR3 nucleotides are TGTGCCAGCAGCAACAGACAGGGGAATCAGCCCCAGCATTTT.

The CDR3 nucleotides are TGTGCCAGCAGCCCGGACATGACCTATGGCTACACCTTC. It codes for CASSPDMTYGYTF. This chain joins TRBV5-6 and TRBJ1-2; weak D call: TRBD1 (5 bases). The CDR3 has 13 residues. The germline V gene encodes CDR1 SGHDT and CDR2 YYEEEE. The V and J ends lost 4 bases and 4 bases respectively, with 11 bases between them.

The rearrangement links TRBV28 to TRBJ1-5, with 7 nucleotides matching TRBD1. The CDR3 totals 15 residues. J was trimmed by 3 bases and V by 6 bases; bases with no gene match: 8. Germline V gives CDR1 MDHEN, CDR2 SYDVKM. CDR3: CASRTRDRPNQPQHF. The CDR3 nucleotides are TGTGCCAGCAGAACCCGGGACAGACCCAATCAGCCCCAGCATTTT. The variable domain in full, with the rest retrieved from reference TRBV28 and TRBJ1-5, is DVKVTQSSRYLVKRTGEKVFLECVQDMDHENMFWYRQDPGLGLRLIYFSYDVKMKEKGDIPEGYSVSREKKERFSLILESASTNQTSMYLCASRTRDRPNQPQHFGDGTRLSIL.

The chain recombines TRBV7-6 with TRBJ2-5; the D call may be TRBD1 or TRBD2 (6 bases each). This CDR3 region has 15 residues. Germline assignment: CDR1 SGHVS and CDR2 FNYEAQ. V gave up 2 bases and J gave up 4 bases, with 14 bases separating them. The CDR3, as DNA: TGTGCCAGCAGCTTAATAGGGGGGCTGAGAGAGACCCAGTACTTC. The encoded protein is CASSLIGGLRETQYF.

To note about this clone: The sample has other DNA sequences that encode this CDR3 too. The V and J genes are TRBV5-1 and TRBJ1-1; D gene ambiguous. The CDR3 spans 13 residues. V lost 3 bases and J 1 base, leaving 7 bases between the germline ends. Germline values: CDR1 SGHRS, CDR2 YFSETQ. The CDR3 DNA sequence: TGCGCCAGCAGCTCAGGACGGAACACTGAAGCTTTCTTT. It is translated as CASSSGRNTEAFF.

The CDR3 DNA follows: TGTGCCAGCAGTTTGGATAGCGGCACAGATACGCAGTATTTT. Translated, it gives CASSLDSGTDTQYF. V and J are TRBV28 and TRBJ2-3; tentative D call: TRBD2 (5 bases). CDR3 length: 14 amino acids. The germline V gene has CDR1 MDHEN and CDR2 SYDVKM. The germline V and J ends were trimmed by 3 bases and 1 base, with 8 bases remaining between them.

Points on this clone: This specimen includes other DNA sequences encoding the same CDR3. The gene calls are TRBV7-7 and TRBJ2-2; D gene uncertain. The V and J ends lost 0 bases and 5 bases respectively, with 4 bases between them. This CDR3 has 13 amino acids. Germline V CDR1 and CDR2: SSHAT, FNYEAQ (reference sequence). The CDR3 DNA reads TGTGCCAGCAGCTTAGCGGGGACCGGGGAGCTGTTTTTT. This translates into CASSLAGTGELFF.

The chain has TRBV30 and TRBJ1-5; a weak D match, TRBD1 (5 bases). The CDR3 sequence is 13 residues long. Germline assignment: CDR1 GTSNPN and CDR2 SVGIG (reference sequence). V was shortened by 0 bases and J by 3 bases, with 6 bases between the two germline ends. The CDR3 reads CAWSVQANQPQHF. DNA for the CDR3: TGTGCCTGGAGTGTACAGGCCAATCAGCCCCAGCATTTT.

J is TRBJ2-7 and V is TRBV11-3, with D perhaps given as TRBD1 or TRBD2 (5 bases each). The V end was cut by 5 bases, the J end by 0 bases, with 11 bases between. Germline V lookup: CDR1 SGHNT, CDR2 YENEEA. The CDR3 covers 14 residues. The CDR3 reads CASSAGTASYEQYF. Here the CDR3 DNA reads TGTGCCAGCAGCGCCGGGACCGCCTCCTACGAGCAGTACTTC.

The chain employs TRBV5-1 and TRBJ1-5, with 7 bases matching TRBD1. Trimming at V came to 4 bases and at J to 0 bases, leaving 4 bases not matched to a gene. Germline assignment: CDR1 SGHRS and CDR2 YFSETQ. The CDR3 runs to 15 residues. The CDR3 spells CASSRQGDSNQPQHF. The DNA of the CDR3 is TGCGCCAGCAGCCGACAGGGCGATAGCAATCAGCCCCAGCATTTT.

Notes on this clone: The identical CDR3 is also encoded by other nucleotide sequences in the sample. The chain joins TRBV5-6 to TRBJ2-5, with D possibly matching TRBD1 (6 bases). CDR1 is SGHDT and CDR2 is YYEEEE in the germline V gene. The CDR3 is 13 amino acids. Trimming removed 0 bases from V and 4 bases from J, with 7 bases in between. CDR3 DNA: TGTGCCAGCAGCTTGGCAGGGGCAGAGACCCAGTACTTC. This codes for CASSLAGAETQYF.